This T cell receptor (beta chain) was sequenced for a study of Graves' ophthalmopathy and Graves' hyperthyroidism. In the study overall: At initial diagnosis, peripheral blood was obtained, and this preceded any treatment.

The authors amplified TCR beta CDR3 regions from RNA transcripts. HTBI-primed RT-PCR formed the first round, and a multiplex PCR formed the second. One entry per CDR3 protein, called by TCRdb with MiXCR from the multiplex PCR reads. This sample carries around 50,000 distinct CDR3 sequences, less than 65% of them seen once, and the ten largest clones take around 25%. CDR1 and CDR2 (germline): MNHNS, SASEGT. CDR3 length equals 16 residues. Trimming shortened V by 6 bases and J by 2 bases, and 17 bases separated the two germline ends. Clinicians diagnosed using symptoms, serum thyroxine, TRAb, thyroid ultrasound and orbital computed tomography.

The chain employs TRBV6-1 and TRBJ1-5, with D possibly matching TRBD1 (5 bases). The source of this sequence is an adult man with Graves' ophthalmopathy. The material sequenced was peripheral blood. In DNA form, the CDR3 reads TGTGCCAGCAGACCCCGGGGGGTATTGGGCAATCAGCCCCAGCATTTT. Amino acid sequence: CASRPRGVLGNQPQHF.